One and the same sample provided the 15 T cell receptor beta chains below, sequenced in a study of Tregs in tolerant kidney transplant recipients. Generated by immunoSEQ multiplex PCR, the TCRdb table keeps only in-frame clones and is missing some. Found here are more than 6,000 clones; the top ten clones hold around 5.7%. The nonmyeloablative bone marrow transplants came from related graft donors, with transient mixed chimerism. Sequenced here: CD4+ T cells from blood (PBMCs), sampled 6 months after the transplant. The receptors were sampled from a human patient who received a combined kidney and bone marrow transplant. A subset of T cells may come from the graft donor.

As for this clone: With the read ending 3 residues before the CDR3 end, the germline J gene is used to fill in that end. The V gene is TRBV2, the J gene TRBJ2-3, with a weak D call TRBD2 (5 bases). CDR1 is SNHLY and CDR2 is FYNNEI in the germline V gene. Trimming shortened V by 10 bases and J by 1 base, and 9 bases separated the two germline ends. The CDR3 runs 12 residues. The CDR3 here is CANGAGTDTQYF. CDR3 DNA, as far as it was read: TGTGCCAATGGAGCGGGCACAGATACG.

A remark on this clone: The read stops 3 residues short of the end of the CDR3; the missing end is completed from the germline J gene. This chain links TRBV5-4 with TRBJ1-2; D might be TRBD1 (6 bases). This CDR3 region has 15 residues. Germline-derived CDR1 and CDR2 are SGHNT and YYREEE (reference sequence). V gave up 6 bases and J gave up 0 bases, with 15 bases separating them. The part of the CDR3 DNA that was read is TGTGCCAGCACTTCCGGAGGGACAACTAACTATGGC. This encodes CASTSGGTTNYG. From start to end, the CDR3 is CASTSGGTTNYGYTF.

A note on this clone: The read is 3 residues too short to cover the CDR3 end, so that end is filled in from the germline J gene. The V gene is TRBV28, the J gene TRBJ1-2; TRBD1 agrees at 10 bases. This CDR3 has 16 residues. Germline trimming cut 6 bases from V and 5 bases from J; bases unmatched to any gene: 12. Germline V CDR1 and CDR2: MDHEN, SYDVKM. CDR3: CASRSTTDRGLYGYTF. The DNA read from the CDR3 is TGTGCCAGCAGATCCACAACCGACAGGGGGCTGTATGGC.

Concerning this clone itself: The read ends 3 residues before the CDR3 terminus; that terminus is restored from the germline J gene. J is TRBJ2-7 and V is TRBV20-1, with TRBD1 matching over 7 bases. V was pared by 7 bases and J by 4 bases, with 13 bases of the junction left unmatched. The length of the CDR3 is 14 residues. Germline V gene lookup returns CDR1 DFQATT and CDR2 SNEGSKA (reference sequence). The CDR3 region is CSVKPPDREYEQYF. CDR3 DNA (partial): TGCAGTGTTAAGCCGCCTGACAGGGAATACGAG.

Judged by frequency, this clone is medium-sized. The sequenced fragment ends 3 residues before the CDR3 boundary, so the rest is inferred from the germline J gene. The chain employs TRBV5-1 and TRBJ1-2, with unresolved D. Looked up from germline, CDR1 is SGHRS and CDR2 is YFSETQ. The CDR3 runs 15 residues. The chain's CDR3 is CASSSSTGSPSSYTF. CDR3 DNA (partial): TGCGCCAGCAGTTCTAGCACGGGATCCCCTTCGTCC.

In regard to this clone: The CDR3 extends 3 residues past the end of the read, so its final part is completed from the germline J gene. The chain joins TRBV4-2 to TRBJ2-2; a weak D match, TRBD1 (8 bases). The germline CDR1 and CDR2 sequences are LGHNA and YNFKEQ. The V end lost 2 bases, the J end lost 7 bases, and 17 bases lay between the germline ends. The CDR3 is made up of 16 amino acids. The sequenced CDR3 bases are TGTGCCAGCAGCCAATGGGGGGGACAGGCGAACGGGGAG. Its protein product is CASSQWGGQANGE. The CDR3 as a whole reads CASSQWGGQANGELFF.

On this clone itself: Sequencing ends 3 residues short of the CDR3 end; the germline J gene provides the rest. This chain connects TRBV7-3 to TRBJ2-3, with TRBD2 matching over 12 bases. Trimming took 4 bases from V and 2 from J; bases not matched to a gene: 4. The CDR3 length is 16 residues. Germline loops: CDR1 SGHTA, CDR2 FQGTGA. Incomplete CDR3 DNA: TGTGCCAGCAGCTCGGGACTAGCGGGCCTCACAGATACG. Translation gives CASSSGLAGLTDT. The full CDR3 is CASSSGLAGLTDTQYF.

By frequency, this clone registers large. The sequence runs out 3 residues before the end of the CDR3; the remainder is reconstructed from the germline J gene. The chain combines TRBV6-2 or TRBV6-3 with TRBJ2-3, with D perhaps TRBD2 (6 bases). The CDR3 spans 14 residues. V lost 7 bases and J lost 8, with 19 bases in between. Germline V gives CDR1 MNHEY, CDR2 SVGEGT. CDR3 amino acids: CASTRLGSGGTQYF. The CDR3 bases that were read are TGTGCCAGCACTCGACTAGGGTCAGGTGGTACG.

Note on this clone: Read data end 3 residues before the CDR3 end; the end is taken from the germline J gene. V and J are TRBV20-1 and TRBJ2-1, with 9 bases matching TRBD2. V shed 0 bases, J shed 6 bases, and the junction held 6 bases outside the gene matches. The length of the CDR3 is 15 residues. Germline loops: CDR1 DFQATT, CDR2 SNEGSKA (reference sequence). The CDR3 sequence: CSARDPSGIGNEQFF. The CDR3 bases that were read are TGCAGTGCTAGAGATCCTAGCGGGATAGGCAATGAG.

This clone counts as medium-sized by frequency. Read data end 3 residues before the CDR3 end; the end is taken from the germline J gene. At the DNA level, this CDR3 is encoded by other sequences in the same sample as well. The V call is TRBV10-1, the J call TRBJ2-3; D not certain. CDR3 size: 12 residues. Germline CDR1 is WNHNN and CDR2 is SYGVQD (reference sequence). V was cut by 6 bases and J by 2 bases, with 6 bases left in between. CDR3 protein: CASSYSTDTQYF. Incomplete CDR3 DNA: TGCGCCAGCAGCTATTCCACAGATACG.

On this clone: Read sequence stops 3 residues before the CDR3 end, and the germline J gene provides the missing end. The rearrangement links TRBV5-1 to TRBJ1-1; D is unclear. Germline lookup yields CDR1 SGHRS and CDR2 YFSETQ. The V and J ends lost 4 bases and 5 bases respectively, with 15 bases between them. The CDR3 covers 14 residues. CDR3 DNA, as far as it was read: TGCGCCAGCAGCCCCGGGTCGGGTGGTACTGAA. Translated, it gives CASSPGSGGTE. The full-length CDR3 reads as CASSPGSGGTEAFF.

The DNA read from the CDR3 is TGCAGTGCTTCCGGGACACCGAACACCGGGGAG. Encoded protein: CSASGTPNTGE. The full-length CDR3 reads as CSASGTPNTGELFF. This chain connects TRBV20-1 to TRBJ2-2, with TRBD1 as a possible D gene (6 bases). The sequenced fragment ends 3 residues before the CDR3 boundary, so the rest is inferred from the germline J gene. The CDR3 spans 14 residues. Germline V lookup: CDR1 DFQATT, CDR2 SNEGSKA (reference sequence). Trimming removed 5 bases from V and 0 bases from J, with 10 bases in between.

Remarks on this clone: The read terminates 3 residues ahead of where the CDR3 ends, so the germline J gene completes it. The rearrangement links TRBV20-1 to TRBJ1-5; 7 bases line up with TRBD1. The CDR3 loop spans 14 amino acids. Losses at the gene ends were 5 bases for V and 0 bases for J; bases not matched to a gene: 4. CDR1 and CDR2 from the germline V gene are DFQATT and SNEGSKA (reference sequence). The CDR3 DNA, read in part, is TGCAGTGCTGACAGGGCCCATAGCAATCAGCCC. Protein sequence: CSADRAHSNQP. The whole CDR3 sequence is CSADRAHSNQPQHF.

This clone is called medium-sized based on its frequency. Sequencing ends 3 residues short of the CDR3 end; the germline J gene provides the rest. The rearrangement links TRBV5-1 to TRBJ1-1; a possible D gene is TRBD1 (5 bases). Germline CDR1 SGHRS, CDR2 YFSETQ. Trimming removed 1 base at V and 4 bases at J, with 5 bases between. CDR3 size: 12 residues. CDR3: CASSLQGTEAFF. Incomplete CDR3 DNA: TGCGCCAGCAGCTTGCAGGGCACTGAA.

As concerns this clone: The read comes to an end 3 residues before the CDR3 does, leaving the germline J gene to fill in the end. The J gene is TRBJ1-6, the V gene TRBV3-1 (or the pseudogene TRBV3-2); perhaps TRBD1 as D (5 bases). The V and J ends lost 2 bases and 4 bases respectively, with 15 bases between them. CDR1 and CDR2 (germline): LGHDT, YNNKEL (reference sequence). The CDR3 runs 17 residues. The sequenced part of the CDR3 DNA is TGTGCCAGCAGCCAAAGCTCAGGGTCTTTTTATAATTCACCC. Residues: CASSQSSGSFYNSP. The full CDR3 sequence reads CASSQSSGSFYNSPLHF.